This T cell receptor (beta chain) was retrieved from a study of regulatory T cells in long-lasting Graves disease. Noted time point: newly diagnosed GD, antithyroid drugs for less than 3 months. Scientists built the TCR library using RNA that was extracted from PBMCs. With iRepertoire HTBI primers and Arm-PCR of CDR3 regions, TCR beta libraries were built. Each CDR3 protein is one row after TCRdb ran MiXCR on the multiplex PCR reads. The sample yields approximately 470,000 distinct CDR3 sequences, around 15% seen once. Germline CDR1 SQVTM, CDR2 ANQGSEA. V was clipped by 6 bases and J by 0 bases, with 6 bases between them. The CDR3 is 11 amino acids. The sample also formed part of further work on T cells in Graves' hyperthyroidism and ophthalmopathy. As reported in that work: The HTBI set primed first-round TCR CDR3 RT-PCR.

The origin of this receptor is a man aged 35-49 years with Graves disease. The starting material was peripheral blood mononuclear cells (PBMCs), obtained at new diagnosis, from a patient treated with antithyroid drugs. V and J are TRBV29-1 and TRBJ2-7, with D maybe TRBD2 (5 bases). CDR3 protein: CSVGNSYEQYF. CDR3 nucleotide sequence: TGCAGCGTCGGGAACTCCTACGAGCAGTACTTC.